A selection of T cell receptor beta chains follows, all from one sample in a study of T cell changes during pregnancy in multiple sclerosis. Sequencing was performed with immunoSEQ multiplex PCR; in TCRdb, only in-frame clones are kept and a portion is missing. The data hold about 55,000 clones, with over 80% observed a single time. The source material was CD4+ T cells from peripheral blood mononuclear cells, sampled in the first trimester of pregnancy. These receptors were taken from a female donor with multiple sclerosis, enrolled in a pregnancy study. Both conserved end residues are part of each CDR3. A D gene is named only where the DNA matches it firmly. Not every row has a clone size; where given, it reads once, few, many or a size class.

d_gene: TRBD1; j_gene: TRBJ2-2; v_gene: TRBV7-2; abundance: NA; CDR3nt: TGTGCCAGCAGCTTAGTGGTCCTGACAGGGGGCGGAGGGGAGCTGTTTTTT; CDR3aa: CASSLVVLTGGGGELFF
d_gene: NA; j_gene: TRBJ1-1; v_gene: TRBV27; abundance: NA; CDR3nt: TGTGCCAGTGGGACACCAGACACTGAAGCTTTCTTT; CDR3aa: CASGTPDTEAFF
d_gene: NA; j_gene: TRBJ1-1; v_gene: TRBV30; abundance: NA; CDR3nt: TGTGCCTGGAGTGTAGCCGGGATGAGCACTGAAGCTTTCTTT; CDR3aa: CAWSVAGMSTEAFF
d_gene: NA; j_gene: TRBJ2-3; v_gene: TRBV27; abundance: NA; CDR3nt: TGTGCCAGCCGCTTCTCGTGGGACACCCCTGGTACGCAGTATTTT; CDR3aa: CASRFSWDTPGTQYF
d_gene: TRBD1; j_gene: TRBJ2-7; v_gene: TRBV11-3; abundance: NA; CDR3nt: TGTGCCAGCAGATCGGGACAGGGCAACTCCTACGAGCAGTACTTC; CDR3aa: CASRSGQGNSYEQYF
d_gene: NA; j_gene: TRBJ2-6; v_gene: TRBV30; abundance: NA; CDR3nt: TGTGCCTCCCGGGTCTTCAGAATGGAGGGGGCCAACGTCCTGACTTTC; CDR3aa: CASRVFRMEGANVLTF
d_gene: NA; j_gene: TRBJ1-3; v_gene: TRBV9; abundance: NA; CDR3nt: TGTGCCAGCAGCCCCACTGGGGCTACAGGACCGACATCCGGAAACACCATATATTTT; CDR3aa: CASSPTGATGPTSGNTIYF
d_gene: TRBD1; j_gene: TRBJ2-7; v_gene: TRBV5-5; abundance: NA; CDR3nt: TGTGCCAGCAGCCCCCGAGGACAGGGGGGATACGAGCAGTACTTC; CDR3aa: CASSPRGQGGYEQYF
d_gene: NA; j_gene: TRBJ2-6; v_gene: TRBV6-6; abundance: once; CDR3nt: TGTGCCAGCAACCCTCCGAGGGCAGGTGGGGCCAACGTCCTGACTTTC; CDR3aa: CASNPPRAGGANVLTF
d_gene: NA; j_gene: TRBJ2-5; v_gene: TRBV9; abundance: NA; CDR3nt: TGTGCCAGCACCGTCAGCCCTAGCCGGGAAGAGACCCAGTACTTC; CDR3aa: CASTVSPSREETQYF
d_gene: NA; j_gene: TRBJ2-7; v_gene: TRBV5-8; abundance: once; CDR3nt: TGTGCCAGCAGCCCGGCGGCCAGGGGCTTTTACGAGCAGTACTTC; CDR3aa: CASSPAARGFYEQYF
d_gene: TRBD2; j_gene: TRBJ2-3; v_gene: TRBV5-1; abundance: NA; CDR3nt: TGCGCCAGCAGCTCGGGGGGGATGCCACAAGATACGCAGTATTTT; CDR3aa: CASSSGGMPQDTQYF
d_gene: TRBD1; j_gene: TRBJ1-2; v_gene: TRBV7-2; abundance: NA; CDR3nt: TGTGCCAGCAGCCAAGGACAGGTCTATGGCTACACCTTC; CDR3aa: CASSQGQVYGYTF
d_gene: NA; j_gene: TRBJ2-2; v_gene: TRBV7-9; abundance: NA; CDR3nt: TGTGCCAGCAGCCCTACCGGGGAGCTGTTTTTT; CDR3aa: CASSPTGELFF
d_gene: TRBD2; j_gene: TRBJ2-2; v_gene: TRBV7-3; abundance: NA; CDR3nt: TGTGCCAGCAGCTCGCAAGGACTAGACACCGGGGAGCTGTTTTTT; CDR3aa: CASSSQGLDTGELFF
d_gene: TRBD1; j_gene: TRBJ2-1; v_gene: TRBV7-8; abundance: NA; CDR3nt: TGTGCCAGCACCCCTGTGGGACAGGGGGTTGGCAATGAGCAGTTCTTC; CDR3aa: CASTPVGQGVGNEQFF
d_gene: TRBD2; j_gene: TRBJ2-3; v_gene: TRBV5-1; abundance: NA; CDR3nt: TGCGCCAGCAGCAACGGACTAGCGGGAGTTTCGGATACGCAGTATTTT; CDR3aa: CASSNGLAGVSDTQYF
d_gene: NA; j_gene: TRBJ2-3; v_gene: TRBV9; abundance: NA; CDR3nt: TGTGCCAGCAGCCCACGACAGGCGACAGATACGCAGTATTTT; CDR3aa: CASSPRQATDTQYF
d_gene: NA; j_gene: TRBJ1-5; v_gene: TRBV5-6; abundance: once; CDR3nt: TGTGCCAGCAGCTTGCGGGGGCAGCCCCAGCATTTT; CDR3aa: CASSLRGQPQHF
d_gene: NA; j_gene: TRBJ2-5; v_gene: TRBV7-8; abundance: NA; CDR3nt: TGTGCCAGCAGCCTCCCTTTGGGAGGTAGACAAAAAGAGACCCAGTACTTC; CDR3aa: CASSLPLGGRQKETQYF
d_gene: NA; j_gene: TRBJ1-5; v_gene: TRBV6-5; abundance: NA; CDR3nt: TGTGCCAGCAGTTTACAGGGTGGCCAGCCCCAGCATTTT; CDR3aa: CASSLQGGQPQHF
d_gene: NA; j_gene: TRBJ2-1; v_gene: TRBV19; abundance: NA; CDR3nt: TGTGCCAGTAGTATAGATCTAGCCCCCCTGGCTAACAATGAGCAGTTCTTC; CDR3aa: CASSIDLAPLANNEQFF
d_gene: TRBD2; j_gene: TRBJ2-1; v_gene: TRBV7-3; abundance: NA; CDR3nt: TGTGCCAGCAGCCGAGGACTAGCGGGAGCCTGGGTAGACAATGAGCAGTTCTTC; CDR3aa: CASSRGLAGAWVDNEQFF
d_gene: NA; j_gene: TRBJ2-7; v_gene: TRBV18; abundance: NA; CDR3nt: TGTGCCAGCTCACCACCGGGGAGCGAGCAGTACTTC; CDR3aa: CASSPPGSEQYF
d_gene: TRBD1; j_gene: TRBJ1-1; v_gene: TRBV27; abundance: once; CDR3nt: TGTGCCAGCAGTAAGACAGGGGTCACTGAAGCTTTCTTT; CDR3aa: CASSKTGVTEAFF
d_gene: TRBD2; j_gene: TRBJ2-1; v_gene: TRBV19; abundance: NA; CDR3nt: TGTGCCAGTAGTATGCTCAGCGGGGGGGGTGAGCAGTTCTTC; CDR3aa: CASSMLSGGGEQFF
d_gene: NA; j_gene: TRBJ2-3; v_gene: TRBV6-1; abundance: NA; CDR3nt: TGTGCCAGCAGTGAAATGGTTAGCGGACCAAGCACAGATACGCAGTATTTT; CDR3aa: CASSEMVSGPSTDTQYF
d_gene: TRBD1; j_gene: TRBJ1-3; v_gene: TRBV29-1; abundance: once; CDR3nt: TGCAGCGTGGGGAGCGGACAGGGCTCTGGAAACACCATATATTTT; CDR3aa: CSVGSGQGSGNTIYF
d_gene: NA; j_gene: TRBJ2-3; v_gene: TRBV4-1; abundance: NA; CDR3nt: TGCGCCAGCAGCCAAGATGAGAGTTTCAATACGCAGTATTTT; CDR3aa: CASSQDESFNTQYF
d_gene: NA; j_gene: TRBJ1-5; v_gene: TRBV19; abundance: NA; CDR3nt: TGTGCCAGTAATGACGGCGGAAGTAGCAATCAGCCCCAGCATTTT; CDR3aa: CASNDGGSSNQPQHF
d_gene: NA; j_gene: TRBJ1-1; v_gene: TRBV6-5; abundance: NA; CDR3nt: TGTGCCAGCAGTTACTCGGGGCTTAAGAACACTGAAGCTTTCTTT; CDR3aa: CASSYSGLKNTEAFF